The clone carrying this T cell receptor beta chain showed up many times. Its cognate antigen is unknown. TCRdb re-analysed the RACE reads in MiXCR, keeping a single row per CDR3 protein. Of 90,000 to 120,000 distinct CDR3 sequences listed, approximately 9.9% are singletons. The sample is drawn from a study of human T cells and chemical hapten exposure. Findings of the study overall: Positive correlation was observed between PT1 expanded TCR counts and patch test score.

This sample's time point: patch test 1, 2 weeks after DPC sensitization. Treatment noted: therapeutic diphenylcyclopropenone sensitization with weekly scalp DPC. The CDR3 length is 15 residues. Trimming shortened V by 6 bases and J by 0 bases, and 15 bases separated the two germline ends. Germline lookup yields CDR1 DFQATT and CDR2 SNEGSKA (reference sequence). The chain recombines TRBV20-1 with TRBJ2-4, with D perhaps assigned TRBD1 or TRBD2 (5 bases each). The receptor was derived from a woman aged 40 to 50 with alopecia areata. Some clones in this sample may be carry-over from other donors' samples. Sequenced here: whole blood, sampled in connection with sensitization to the hapten diphenylcyclopropenone (DPC). This chain's CDR3 is CSAIGALLAKNIQYF. The CDR3, as DNA: TGCAGTGCCATCGGGGCTCTTCTAGCCAAAAACATTCAGTACTTC.